The next 18 T cell receptor beta chains were all read from a single sample in a study of identical twins. TCRdb called the 5' RACE reads again in MiXCR, with one record for every CDR3 protein. The sample includes around 680,000 distinct CDR3 sequences, around 8.3% of them seen just once. The same data also went into a second study, on yellow fever vaccine responses in identical twins.

The sequencing sample was made of PBMCs. These receptors were taken from a woman between 18 and 29 years old in good health.

This clonotype has only a few counts. The J gene is TRBJ2-4, the V gene TRBV5-6, with 7 bases matching TRBD2. V was clipped by 3 bases and J by 0 bases; unmatched bases: 9. The CDR3 loop spans 17 amino acids. Germline CDR1 and CDR2: SGHDT and YYEEEE. CDR3 residues: CASSSLTSELAKNIQYF. CDR3 in DNA: TGTGCCAGCAGCTCCTTAACTAGCGAGCTAGCCAAAAACATTCAGTACTTC.

In its sample, this clonotype was seen many times. The genes are TRBV28 and TRBJ2-1; no firm D call. V dropped 5 bases and J dropped 0 bases, with 5 bases sitting between them. The CDR3 consists of 13 residues. The germline V gene encodes CDR1 MDHEN and CDR2 SYDVKM. CDR3 residues: CASSPNSYNEQFF. Written as DNA, the CDR3 is TGTGCCAGCAGTCCGAACTCCTACAATGAGCAGTTCTTC.

This rearrangement joins TRBV7-9 to TRBJ2-7; no definite D call. V was clipped by 2 bases and J by 3 bases, with 11 bases between them. Germline V lookup: CDR1 SEHNR, CDR2 FQNEAQ (reference sequence). This CDR3 is built from 14 residues. The CDR3 DNA follows: TGTGCCAGCAGCTTAATCGAGAACAGCTACGAGCAGTACTTC. It yields the protein CASSLIENSYEQYF.

The rearrangement joins TRBV5-1 to TRBJ2-7, with 9 bases lining up with TRBD2. CDR3 length equals 15 residues. Germline CDR1 reads SGHRS; CDR2 reads YFSETQ. Losses at the gene ends were 0 bases for V and 2 bases for J; bases not matched to a gene: 3. In DNA, the CDR3 is TGCGCCAGCAGCTTGGTAGGACTAGCGACCTACGAGCAGTACTTC. This codes for CASSLVGLATYEQYF. Filled out from reference TRBV5-1 and TRBJ2-7, the complete variable domain reads KAGVTQTPRYLIKTRGQQVTLSCSPISGHRSVSWYQQTPGQGLQFLFEYFSETQRNKGNFPGRFSGRQFSNSRSEMNVSTLELGDSALYLCASSLVGLATYEQYFGPGTRLTVT.

V usage is TRBV12-3 or TRBV12-4 and J usage is TRBJ1-2; TRBD1 matches 8 bases. CDR3 size: 14 residues. V lost 6 bases to trimming and J lost 9 bases; unmatched junction nucleotides: 12. Here the CDR3 reads CASSLGTGVDRYTF. In nucleotides, the CDR3 is TGTGCCAGCAGCCTAGGGACAGGAGTAGATCGCTACACCTTC.

This chain joins TRBV27 and TRBJ2-7; D may be TRBD1 (6 bases). Germline V lookup: CDR1 MNHEY, CDR2 SMNVEV (reference sequence). V was cut by 6 bases and J by 2 bases, with 17 bases left in between. There are 15 residues in the CDR3. The CDR3, as DNA: TGTGCCAGCAGCAACGACGGACAGCCCCCCTACGAGCAGTACTTC. Its translation is CASSNDGQPPYEQYF.

This clonotype was detected many times. The rearrangement links TRBV28 to TRBJ1-2; D unclear. Germline assignment: CDR1 MDHEN and CDR2 SYDVKM. This CDR3 comprises 13 residues. The ends were cut back, 2 bases at V and 4 bases at J, with 8 bases in the middle. Here the CDR3 DNA reads TGTGCCAGCAGTTTAGTCGGCAGCTATGGCTACACCTTC. Its protein is CASSLVGSYGYTF.

The CDR3 coding sequence is TGTGCCAGCAGCTCATCCGAGACCGCAACGGGCTACACCTTC. Its protein product is CASSSSETATGYTF. The V call is TRBV7-2, the J call TRBJ1-2; D not resolved. Germline-derived CDR1 and CDR2 are SGHTA and FQGNSA. The CDR3 extends over 14 amino acids. V was cut by 4 bases and J by 8 bases, with 17 bases left in between.

V gene TRBV29-1 combines with J gene TRBJ1-1; D call uncertain. Germline V gene sequence: CDR1 SQVTM, CDR2 ANQGSEA. The CDR3 runs to 13 residues. The V end was cut by 3 bases, the J end by 0 bases, with 8 bases between. CDR3 loop: CSVDAVVNTEAFF. The CDR3 bases are TGCAGCGTTGATGCGGTCGTGAACACTGAAGCTTTCTTT.

This clonotype was counted many times. The chain links TRBV3-1 to TRBJ2-7; a possible D gene is TRBD1 (6 bases). Germline loops: CDR1 LGHDT, CDR2 YNNKEL (reference sequence). The CDR3 contains 16 residues. The V gene lost 1 base and the J gene lost 3 bases, with 16 bases spanning the gap. The CDR3 nucleotides are TGTGCCAGCAGCCAAGGGGGTACTGGGACATACTACGAGCAGTACTTC. Protein product: CASSQGGTGTYYEQYF.

V and J are TRBV11-2 and TRBJ2-3; D not resolved. The V end lost 0 bases, the J end lost 5 bases, and 12 bases lay between the germline ends. The CDR3 runs 15 residues. Germline assignment: CDR1 SGHAT and CDR2 FQNNGV. The CDR3 sequence is CASSLDPAEGDTQYF. In DNA form, the CDR3 reads TGTGCCAGCAGCTTAGATCCGGCGGAAGGAGATACGCAGTATTTT.

There are a few counts of this clonotype. The chain joins TRBV24-1 to TRBJ2-1; 12 nucleotides line up with TRBD2. Germline values: CDR1 KGHDR, CDR2 SFDVKD. The CDR3 spans 20 residues. V trimming: 1 base; J trimming: 7 bases; junction bases outside the gene matches: 16. The DNA for the CDR3 is TGTGCCACCAGTGATTTCGGGGCGACTAGCGGGAGTCAAGGAAGGAATGAGCAGTTCTTC. Translating gives CATSDFGATSGSQGRNEQFF.

This clonotype was detected a few times. The rearrangement links TRBV12-3 or TRBV12-4 to TRBJ1-1; weak D call: TRBD1 (5 bases). V dropped 6 bases and J dropped 7 bases, with 12 bases sitting between them. The CDR3 extends over 12 amino acids. The CDR3 nucleotides read TGTGCCAGCAGAAGAGGGGAGAGTGAAGCTTTCTTT. Translation gives CASRRGESEAFF.

This clonotype was recorded many times. The chain's CDR3 is CSVAGDYTQYF. The DNA for the CDR3 is TGCAGCGTTGCGGGGGACTATACGCAGTATTTT. V and J are TRBV29-1 and TRBJ2-3, with D tentatively TRBD2 (6 bases). The CDR3 loop spans 11 amino acids. Germline V CDR1 and CDR2: SQVTM, ANQGSEA. V shed 4 bases and J shed 7 bases, with 9 bases lying between them.

This clonotype was seen many times. The CDR3 coding sequence is TGTGCCAGCAGCTCAATATTCTATGAGCAGTTCTTC. Residues: CASSSIFYEQFF. The chain employs TRBV11-2 and TRBJ2-1; D gene unclear. The length of the CDR3 is 12 residues. Germline V gene lookup returns CDR1 SGHAT and CDR2 FQNNGV. V lost 4 bases to trimming and J lost 8 bases, with 9 bases between them.

The chain combines TRBV6-5 with TRBJ2-5; 7 bases match TRBD1. The CDR3 runs 15 residues. From germline, CDR1 is MNHEY and CDR2 SVGAGI. The J segment lost 1 base and the V segment lost 2 bases, leaving 4 bases of the junction unmatched. The CDR3 reads CASSYPRQGQETQYF. CDR3 nucleotide sequence: TGTGCCAGCAGTTACCCACGACAGGGCCAAGAGACCCAGTACTTC.

This clonotype was observed at least ten times. As DNA, the CDR3 is TGTGCCAGCAGCTTATATTTAGAATCAATTCACGAGCAGTACTTC. As protein: CASSLYLESIHEQYF. V gene TRBV11-2 combines with J gene TRBJ2-7; D unresolved. The CDR3 covers 15 residues. Germline CDR1 and CDR2: SGHAT and FQNNGV. The V gene lost 2 bases and the J gene lost 5 bases, with 16 bases spanning the gap.

This clonotype was seen at least ten times. The chain combines TRBV5-1 with TRBJ2-7; possibly TRBD1 or TRBD2 for D (5 bases each). The CDR3 loop spans 13 amino acids. V shed 3 bases and J shed 2 bases, with 9 bases lying between them. Germline CDR1 is SGHRS and CDR2 is YFSETQ. For the CDR3, the DNA is TGCGCCAGCAGCTGGGACGGTACCTACGAGCAGTACTTC. Protein sequence: CASSWDGTYEQYF.